These 19 T cell receptor beta chains came from one sample sequenced in a study of T cell responses to AZD1222 COVID-19 vaccine. Libraries were prepared by immunoSEQ multiplex PCR; TCRdb keeps only in-frame clonotypes and omits some of them. Seen here are some 200,000 clones, 80% to 95% observed once, and the top ten hold 3.9%. The sequences come from peripheral blood, collected on day 0 of AZD1222 vaccination. These receptors originate from an adult in good health.

This clone was recorded once. The J gene is TRBJ1-1, the V gene TRBV6-5; 8 bases map to TRBD1. CDR1 is MNHEY and CDR2 is SVGAGI in the germline V gene. This CDR3 is built from 14 residues. J gave up 1 base and V 10 bases, and 8 bases lay outside the gene matches. The CDR3 DNA sequence: TGTGCCAATAGTCGACAGGGGTCGAACACTGAAGCTTTCTTT. It yields the protein CANSRQGSNTEAFF.

The rearrangement joins TRBV13 to TRBJ1-3; D gene ambiguous. The CDR3 extends over 14 amino acids. Germline values: CDR1 PRHDT, CDR2 FYEKMQ (reference sequence). Trimming shortened V by 2 bases and J by 9 bases, and 14 bases separated the two germline ends. The CDR3: CASSLFSVEGTIYF. CDR3 DNA: TGTGCCAGCAGCTTATTCTCGGTCGAAGGCACCATATATTTT.

V is TRBV13 and J is TRBJ1-5, with 7 bases identical to TRBD1. The CDR3 is 17 amino acids. Trimming cost V 0 bases and J 0 bases; bases outside gene matches: 5. Germline-derived CDR1 and CDR2 are PRHDT and FYEKMQ (reference sequence). The CDR3 sequence is CASSLGEGQNSNQPQHF. The CDR3 bases are TGTGCCAGCAGCTTAGGGGAGGGACAGAATAGCAATCAGCCCCAGCATTTT.

This clone occurred once. J is TRBJ1-3 and V is TRBV12-3 or TRBV12-4; the D gene is possibly TRBD1 (5 bases). Trimming removed 6 bases from V and 3 bases from J, with 9 bases in between. The CDR3 consists of 13 residues. The CDR3 region is CASSQQVGNTIYF. The DNA of the CDR3 is TGTGCCAGCAGCCAACAGGTTGGAAACACCATATATTTT.

The chain joins TRBV7-9 to TRBJ2-7, with 9 bases matching TRBD2. Per the germline V gene, CDR1 is SEHNR and CDR2 is FQNEAQ (reference sequence). The V segment lost 4 bases and the J segment 4 bases; nucleotides outside the gene matches: 8. CDR3 length: 15 residues. CDR3 residues: CASSSTASGEYEQYF. CDR3 nucleotides: TGTGCCAGCAGCTCCACGGCTAGCGGGGAGTACGAGCAGTACTTC.

The rearrangement joins TRBV5-4 to TRBJ1-1, with D hard to call. The V gene's germline CDR1 is SGHNT and CDR2 YYREEE (reference sequence). V lost 4 bases to trimming and J lost 1 base, with 17 bases between them. The CDR3 runs to 16 residues. The CDR3 loop is CASSGNGPLRNTEAFF. As DNA, the CDR3 is TGTGCCAGCAGCGGAAACGGACCCCTGAGGAACACTGAAGCTTTCTTT. Full variable domain (outside the CDR3, taken from reference TRBV5-4 and TRBJ1-1): ETGVTQSPTHLIKTRGQQVTLRCSSQSGHNTVSWYQQALGQGPQFIFQYYREEENGRGNFPPRFSGLQFPNYSSELNVNALELDDSALYLCASSGNGPLRNTEAFFGQGTRLTVV.

Here the CDR3 reads CASSRQGVSYGGYTF. The CDR3 nucleotides read TGTGCCAGTAGTCGGCAGGGGGTATCCTACGGGGGCTACACCTTC. The rearrangement joins TRBV19 to TRBJ1-2; 7 bases are a match to TRBD1. The CDR3 runs to 15 residues. Germline values: CDR1 LNHDA, CDR2 SQIVND (reference sequence). J gave up 8 bases and V 5 bases, and 14 bases lay outside the gene matches.

This sequence joins TRBV18 and TRBJ2-2; weak D call: TRBD2 (6 bases). Looked up from germline, CDR1 is KGHSH and CDR2 is LQKENI. This CDR3 is built from 14 residues. Deletions cut 3 bases from V and 6 bases from J, with 11 bases between. This CDR3 reads CASSPPTSPGELFF. The CDR3 DNA sequence: TGTGCCAGCTCACCCCCGACTAGTCCCGGGGAGCTGTTTTTT.

V and J are TRBV11-2 and TRBJ2-7; the D is unclear. From germline, CDR1 is SGHAT and CDR2 FQNNGV. Trimming pared 7 bases from V and 3 bases from J, leaving 19 bases between. The CDR3 has 15 residues. The CDR3 bases are TGTGCCAGCAACGAAATCCTAACAGCTGTCTACGAGCAGTACTTC. Encoded protein: CASNEILTAVYEQYF.

The V call is TRBV29-1, the J call TRBJ1-5; weak D call: TRBD1 (5 bases). V dropped 3 bases and J dropped 7 bases, with 13 bases sitting between them. The CDR3 sequence is 13 residues long. CDR1 SQVTM and CDR2 ANQGSEA come from the germline V gene. The CDR3 DNA reads TGCAGCGTTGAGGTGGACACCGACCAGCCCCAGCATTTT. This translates into CSVEVDTDQPQHF.

The V call is TRBV5-1, the J call TRBJ2-7; TRBD2 is a possible D gene (7 bases). Trimming removed 4 bases at V and 7 bases at J, with 24 bases between. CDR3 length: 16 amino acids. Germline CDR1 SGHRS, CDR2 YFSETQ. The CDR3 loop is CASSPGGGADSGEQYF. In nucleotides, the CDR3 is TGCGCCAGCAGCCCTGGCGGGGGCGCGGACTCGGGGGAGCAGTACTTC. The whole variable domain, filled in from reference TRBV5-1 and TRBJ2-7, reads KAGVTQTPRYLIKTRGQQVTLSCSPISGHRSVSWYQQTPGQGLQFLFEYFSETQRNKGNFPGRFSGRQFSNSRSEMNVSTLELGDSALYLCASSPGGGADSGEQYFGPGTRLTVT.

The V gene is TRBV9, the J gene TRBJ1-6; D gene uncertain. The CDR3 has 14 amino acids. Trimming took off 1 base at V and 5 bases at J, with 7 bases between the two ends. Germline CDR1 is SGDLS and CDR2 is YYNGEE. CDR3 in amino acids: CASSVNANNSPLHF. CDR3 DNA sequence: TGTGCCAGCAGCGTAAACGCCAATAATTCACCCCTCCACTTT.

This rearrangement joins TRBV19 to TRBJ1-2, with unresolved D. The CDR3 consists of 15 residues. Looked up from germline, CDR1 is LNHDA and CDR2 is SQIVND (reference sequence). Trimming stripped 1 base from V and 4 bases from J, with 13 bases between. The CDR3, as DNA: TGTGCCAGTAGTATAGTTTCGGGTATTGGCTATGGCTACACCTTC. It encodes CASSIVSGIGYGYTF.

In DNA, the CDR3 is TGTGCCAGCAGCTTCGGGGGCAATAGGCTCGATTCACCCCTCCACTTT. It specifies CASSFGGNRLDSPLHF. The chain couples TRBV5-4 to TRBJ1-6; D possibly corresponds to TRBD1 (6 bases). The V and J ends lost 2 bases and 8 bases respectively, with 17 bases between them. The CDR3 runs 16 residues. Germline values: CDR1 SGHNT, CDR2 YYREEE (reference sequence).

This clone came up once. The chain links TRBV6-1 to TRBJ1-1; 9 bases line up with TRBD1. J gave up 0 bases and V 3 bases, and 8 bases lay outside the gene matches. The V gene's germline CDR1 is MNHNS and CDR2 SASEGT. The CDR3 length is 17 residues. This chain's CDR3 is CASSDSGTGTLNTEAFF. DNA of the CDR3: TGTGCCAGCAGTGATTCCGGGACAGGGACATTGAACACTGAAGCTTTCTTT.

This sequence joins TRBV4-1 and TRBJ2-3; perhaps TRBD2 as D (5 bases). Germline V CDR1 and CDR2: MGHRA, YSYEKL. With 1 base removed from V and 4 bases from J, the gap between germline ends came to 15 bases. There are 16 residues in the CDR3. The CDR3 DNA reads TGCGCCAGCAGCCAAGTGATCGGGGTGAGTTCAGATACGCAGTATTTT. This sequence encodes CASSQVIGVSSDTQYF.

The rearrangement uses TRBV5-1 and TRBJ1-6; no firm D call. This CDR3 is built from 18 residues. From germline, CDR1 is SGHRS and CDR2 YFSETQ. Trimming took 0 bases from V and 5 from J, leaving 18 bases between them. In DNA, the CDR3 is TGCGCCAGCAGCTTGGCGGCCCAAGGTTTTGGGGATAATTCACCCCTCCACTTT. The encoded protein is CASSLAAQGFGDNSPLHF.

The chain carries TRBV18 and TRBJ2-1, with D perhaps matching TRBD2 (5 bases). Germline V CDR1 and CDR2: KGHSH, LQKENI. The CDR3 length is 16 residues. V was clipped by 0 bases and J by 4 bases, with 13 bases between them. CDR3 loop: CASSPPEGGPYNEQFF. CDR3 coding DNA: TGTGCCAGCTCACCACCGGAAGGCGGGCCATACAATGAGCAGTTCTTC.

The chain carries TRBV3-1 (or the pseudogene TRBV3-2) and TRBJ2-6; D not resolved. V was trimmed by 8 bases and J by 1 base, leaving 6 bases between them. This CDR3 has 13 amino acids. From germline, CDR1 is LGHDT and CDR2 YNNKEL (reference sequence). The CDR3 coding sequence is TGTGCCAGCGGGAATTCTGGGGCCAACGTCCTGACTTTC. Residues: CASGNSGANVLTF.